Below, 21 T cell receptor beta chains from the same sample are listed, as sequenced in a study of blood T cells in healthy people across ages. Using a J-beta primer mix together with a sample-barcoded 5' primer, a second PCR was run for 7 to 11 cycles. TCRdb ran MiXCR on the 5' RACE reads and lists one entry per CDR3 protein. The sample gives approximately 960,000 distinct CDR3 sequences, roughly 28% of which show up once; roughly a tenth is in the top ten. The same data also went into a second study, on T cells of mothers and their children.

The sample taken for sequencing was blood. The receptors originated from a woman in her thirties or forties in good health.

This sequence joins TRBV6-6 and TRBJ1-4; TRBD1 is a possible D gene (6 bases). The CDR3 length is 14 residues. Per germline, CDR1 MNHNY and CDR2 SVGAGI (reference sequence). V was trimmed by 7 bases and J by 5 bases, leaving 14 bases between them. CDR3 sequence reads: CASTLTGLNEKLFF. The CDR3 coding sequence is TGTGCCAGCACCTTAACAGGGTTAAATGAAAAACTGTTTTTT.

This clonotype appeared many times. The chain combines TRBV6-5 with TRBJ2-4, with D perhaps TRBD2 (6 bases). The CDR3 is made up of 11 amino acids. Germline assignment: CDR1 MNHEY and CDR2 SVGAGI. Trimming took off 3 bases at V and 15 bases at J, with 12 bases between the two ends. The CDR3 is CASSYGRDWYF. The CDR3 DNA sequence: TGTGCCAGCAGTTATGGGCGGGACTGGTACTTC.

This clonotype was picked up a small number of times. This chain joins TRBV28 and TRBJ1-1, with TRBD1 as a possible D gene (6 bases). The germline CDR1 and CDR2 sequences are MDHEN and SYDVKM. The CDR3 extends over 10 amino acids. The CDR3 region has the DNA TGTGCAGGGGGTAACACTGAAGCTTTCTTT. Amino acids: CAGGNTEAFF.

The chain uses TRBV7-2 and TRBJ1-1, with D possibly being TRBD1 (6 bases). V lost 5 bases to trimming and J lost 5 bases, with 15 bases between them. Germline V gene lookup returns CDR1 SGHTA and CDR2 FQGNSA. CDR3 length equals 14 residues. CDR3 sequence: CASSPQRGGTEAFF. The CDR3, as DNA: TGTGCCAGCAGCCCGCAAAGGGGGGGGACTGAAGCTTTCTTT.

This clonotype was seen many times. The CDR3 nucleotides read TGCAGTGCTAGATCCCAGGGGGCGGTTTCCTACGAGCAGTACTTC. This codes for CSARSQGAVSYEQYF. The chain links TRBV20-1 to TRBJ2-7; 8 positions match TRBD1. J was trimmed by 1 base and V by 2 bases; bases with no gene match: 7. The CDR3 length is 15 residues. Germline CDR1 is DFQATT and CDR2 is SNEGSKA (reference sequence).

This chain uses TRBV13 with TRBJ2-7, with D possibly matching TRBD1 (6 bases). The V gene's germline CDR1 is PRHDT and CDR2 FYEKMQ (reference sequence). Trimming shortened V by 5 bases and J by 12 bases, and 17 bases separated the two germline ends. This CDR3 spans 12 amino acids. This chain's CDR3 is CASSPRGGMRYF. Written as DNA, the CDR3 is TGTGCCAGCAGCCCTCGTGGGGGCATGAGGTACTTC.

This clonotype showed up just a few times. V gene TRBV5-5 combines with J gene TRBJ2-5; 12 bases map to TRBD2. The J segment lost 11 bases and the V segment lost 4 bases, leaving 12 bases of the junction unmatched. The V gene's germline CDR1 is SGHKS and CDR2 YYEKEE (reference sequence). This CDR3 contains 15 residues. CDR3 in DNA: TGTGCCAGCAGCCTATGGACTAGCGGGGACAATGAGCAGTACTTC. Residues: CASSLWTSGDNEQYF.

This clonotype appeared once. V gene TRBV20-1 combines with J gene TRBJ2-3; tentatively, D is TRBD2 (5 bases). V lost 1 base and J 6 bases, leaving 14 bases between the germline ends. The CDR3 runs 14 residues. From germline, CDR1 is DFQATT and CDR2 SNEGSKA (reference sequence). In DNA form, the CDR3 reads TGCAGTGCTAGAGTAAGGACGGTAGCGGATACGCAGTATTTT. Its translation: CSARVRTVADTQYF.

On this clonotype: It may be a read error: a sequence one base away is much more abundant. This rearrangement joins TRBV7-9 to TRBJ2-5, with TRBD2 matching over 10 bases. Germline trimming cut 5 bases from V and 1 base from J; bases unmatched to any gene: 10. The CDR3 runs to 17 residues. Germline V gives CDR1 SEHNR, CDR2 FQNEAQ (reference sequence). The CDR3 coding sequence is TGTGCCAGCAGCACCTGGATTAGCGGGGGGTCCCAAGAGACCCAGTACTTC. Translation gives CASSTWISGGSQETQYF.

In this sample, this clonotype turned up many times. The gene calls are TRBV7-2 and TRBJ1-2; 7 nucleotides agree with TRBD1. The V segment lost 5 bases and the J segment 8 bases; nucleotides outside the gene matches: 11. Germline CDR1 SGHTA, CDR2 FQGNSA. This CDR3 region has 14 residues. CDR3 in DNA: TGTGCCAGCAGCACGACTAGGGGGCGCGGCGGCTACACCTTC. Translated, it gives CASSTTRGRGGYTF.

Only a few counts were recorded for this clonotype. This CDR3 reads CASRRGQGDTEAFF. DNA for the CDR3: TGTGCCAGCAGGCGGGGACAGGGGGACACTGAAGCTTTCTTT. The chain combines TRBV12-3 or TRBV12-4 with TRBJ1-1; 11 nucleotides match TRBD1. J gave up 3 bases and V 6 bases, and 3 bases lay outside the gene matches. The CDR3 sequence is 14 residues long.

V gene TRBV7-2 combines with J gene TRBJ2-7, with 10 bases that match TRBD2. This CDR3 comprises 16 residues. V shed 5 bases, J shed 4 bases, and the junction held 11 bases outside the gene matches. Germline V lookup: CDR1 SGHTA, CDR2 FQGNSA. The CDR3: CASSPRSSGGAYEQYF. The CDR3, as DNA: TGTGCCAGCAGCCCAAGGTCCAGCGGGGGGGCATACGAGCAGTACTTC.

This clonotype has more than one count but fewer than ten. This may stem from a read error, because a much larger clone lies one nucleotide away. The CDR3, as DNA: TGCGCCAGCAGCTGCCCAGGGAGGGACAATGAGCAGTTCTTC. It translates to CASSCPGRDNEQFF. This sequence joins TRBV5-1 and TRBJ2-1; 7 positions agree with TRBD2. V dropped 3 bases and J dropped 5; count of bases not matched to a gene: 5. CDR1 SGHRS and CDR2 YFSETQ come from the germline V gene. The CDR3 runs 14 residues.

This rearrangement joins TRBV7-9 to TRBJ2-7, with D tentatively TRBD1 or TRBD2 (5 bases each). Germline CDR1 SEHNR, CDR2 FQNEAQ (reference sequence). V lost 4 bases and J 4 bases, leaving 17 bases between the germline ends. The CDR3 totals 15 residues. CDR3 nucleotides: TGTGCCAGCAGCTACCGGGAAAGAGGGGATTACGAGCAGTACTTC. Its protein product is CASSYRERGDYEQYF.

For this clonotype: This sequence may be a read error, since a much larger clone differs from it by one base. The CDR3 sequence is CAISGSGQSTQETQFF. DNA for the CDR3: TGTGCCATCAGTGGCTCGGGACAGTCTACCCAAGAGACCCAGTTCTTC. The V call is TRBV10-3, the J call TRBJ2-1; TRBD1 matches at 7 bases. Germline loops: CDR1 ENHRY, CDR2 SYGVKD. V was clipped by 4 bases and J by 13 bases; unmatched bases: 19. CDR3 length equals 16 residues.

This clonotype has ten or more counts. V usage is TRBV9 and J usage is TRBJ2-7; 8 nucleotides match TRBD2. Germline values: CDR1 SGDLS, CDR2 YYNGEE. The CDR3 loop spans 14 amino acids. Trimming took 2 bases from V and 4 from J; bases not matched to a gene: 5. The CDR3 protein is CASSVTSVDYEQYF. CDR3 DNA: TGTGCCAGCAGCGTGACTAGCGTAGATTACGAGCAGTACTTC.

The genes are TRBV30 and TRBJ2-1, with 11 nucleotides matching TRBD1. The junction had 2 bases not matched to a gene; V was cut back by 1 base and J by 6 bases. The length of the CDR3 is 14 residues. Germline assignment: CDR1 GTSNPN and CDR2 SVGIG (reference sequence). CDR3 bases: TGTGCCTGGAGTGGGGACAGGGGGTTCAATGAGCAGTTCTTC. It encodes CAWSGDRGFNEQFF. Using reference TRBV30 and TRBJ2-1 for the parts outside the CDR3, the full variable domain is SQTIHQWPATLVQPVGSPLSLECTVEGTSNPNLYWYRQAAGRGLQLLFYSVGIGQISSEVPQNLSASRPQDRQFILSSKKLLLSDSGFYLCAWSGDRGFNEQFFGPGTRLTVL.

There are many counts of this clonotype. The chain's CDR3 is CASSKGTGGTYEQYF. CDR3 nucleotide sequence: TGCGCCAGCAGCAAGGGAACAGGGGGTACCTACGAGCAGTACTTC. The J gene is TRBJ2-7, the V gene TRBV4-1; TRBD1 matches at 8 bases. Germline V CDR1 and CDR2: MGHRA, YSYEKL. After removal of 5 bases from V and 2 bases from J, the junction contained 8 bases not matched to a gene. The CDR3 runs to 15 residues.

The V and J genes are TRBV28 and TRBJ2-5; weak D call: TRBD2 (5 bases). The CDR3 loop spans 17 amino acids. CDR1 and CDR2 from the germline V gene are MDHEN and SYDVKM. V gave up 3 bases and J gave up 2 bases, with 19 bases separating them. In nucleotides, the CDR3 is TGTGCCAGCAGTTTCGGGCTAGCCTTTTGGAGGCAAGAGACCCAGTACTTC. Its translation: CASSFGLAFWRQETQYF.

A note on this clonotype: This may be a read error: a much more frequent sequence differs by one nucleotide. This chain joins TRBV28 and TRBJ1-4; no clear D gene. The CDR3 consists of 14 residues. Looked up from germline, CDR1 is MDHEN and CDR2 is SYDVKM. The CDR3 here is CACSLSQKDEKLFF. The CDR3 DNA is TGTGCCTGCAGTTTATCCCAAAAGGATGAAAAACTGTTTTTT. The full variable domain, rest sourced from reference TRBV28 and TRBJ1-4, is DVKVTQSSRYLVKRTGEKVFLECVQDMDHENMFWYRQDPGLGLRLIYFSYDVKMKEKGDIPEGYSVSREKKERFSLILESASTNQTSMYLCACSLSQKDEKLFFGSGTQLSVL.

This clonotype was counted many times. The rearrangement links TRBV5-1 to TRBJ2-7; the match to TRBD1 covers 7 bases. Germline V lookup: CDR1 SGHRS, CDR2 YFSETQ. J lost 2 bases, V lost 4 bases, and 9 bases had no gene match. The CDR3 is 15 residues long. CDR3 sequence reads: CASSPGTVPPYEQYF. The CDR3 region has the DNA TGCGCCAGCAGCCCCGGGACAGTTCCACCCTACGAGCAGTACTTC.